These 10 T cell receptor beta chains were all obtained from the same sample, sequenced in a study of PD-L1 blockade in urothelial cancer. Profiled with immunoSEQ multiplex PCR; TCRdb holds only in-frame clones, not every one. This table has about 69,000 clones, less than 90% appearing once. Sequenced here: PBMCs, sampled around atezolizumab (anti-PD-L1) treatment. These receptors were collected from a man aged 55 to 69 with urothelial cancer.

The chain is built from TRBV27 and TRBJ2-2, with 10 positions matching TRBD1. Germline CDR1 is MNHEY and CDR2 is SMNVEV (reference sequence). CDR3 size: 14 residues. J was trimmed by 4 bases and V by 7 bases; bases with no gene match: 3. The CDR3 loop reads CASMDRGFTGELFF. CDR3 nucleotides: TGTGCCAGCATGGACAGGGGGTTCACCGGGGAGCTGTTTTTT.

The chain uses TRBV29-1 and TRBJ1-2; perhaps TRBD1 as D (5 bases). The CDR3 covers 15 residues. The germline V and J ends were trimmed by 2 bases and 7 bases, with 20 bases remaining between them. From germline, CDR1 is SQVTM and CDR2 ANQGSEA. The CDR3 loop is CSVERNGAGLTGYTF. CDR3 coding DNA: TGCAGCGTTGAACGGAACGGGGCGGGGCTAACTGGCTACACCTTC.

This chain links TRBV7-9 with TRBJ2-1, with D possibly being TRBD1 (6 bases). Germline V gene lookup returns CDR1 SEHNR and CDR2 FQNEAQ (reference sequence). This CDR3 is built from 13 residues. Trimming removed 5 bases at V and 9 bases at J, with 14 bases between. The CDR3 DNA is TGTGCCAGCAGCCCGGCGGACAGTGCTGAGCAGTTCTTC. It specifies CASSPADSAEQFF.

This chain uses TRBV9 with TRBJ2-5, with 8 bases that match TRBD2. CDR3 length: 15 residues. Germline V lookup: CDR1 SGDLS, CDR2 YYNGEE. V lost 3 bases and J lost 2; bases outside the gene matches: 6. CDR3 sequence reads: CASSARTSSQETQYF. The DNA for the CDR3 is TGTGCCAGCAGCGCTCGGACTAGCTCTCAAGAGACCCAGTACTTC.

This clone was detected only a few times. The CDR3 DNA reads as TGTGCCAGTCGGTTGGAGACAGTTAATTCACCCCTCCACTTT. Residues: CASRLETVNSPLHF. The V gene is TRBV6-6, the J gene TRBJ1-6, with D perhaps TRBD1 (5 bases). Trimming shortened V by 9 bases and J by 6 bases, and 15 bases separated the two germline ends. The CDR3 consists of 14 residues. Germline-derived CDR1 and CDR2 are MNHNY and SVGAGI (reference sequence).

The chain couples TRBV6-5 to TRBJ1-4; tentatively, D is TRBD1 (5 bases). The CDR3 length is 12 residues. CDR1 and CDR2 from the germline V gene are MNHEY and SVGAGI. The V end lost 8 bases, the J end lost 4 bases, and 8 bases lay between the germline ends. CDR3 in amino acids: CASGASNEKLFF. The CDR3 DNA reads TGTGCCAGCGGGGCCAGTAATGAAAAACTGTTTTTT.

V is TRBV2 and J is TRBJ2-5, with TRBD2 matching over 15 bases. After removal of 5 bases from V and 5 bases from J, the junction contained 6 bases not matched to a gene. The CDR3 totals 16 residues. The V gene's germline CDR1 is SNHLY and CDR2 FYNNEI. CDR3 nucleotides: TGTGCCAGCAGTCCCGGGACTAGCGGGGGGAGCGAGACCCAGTACTTC. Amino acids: CASSPGTSGGSETQYF.

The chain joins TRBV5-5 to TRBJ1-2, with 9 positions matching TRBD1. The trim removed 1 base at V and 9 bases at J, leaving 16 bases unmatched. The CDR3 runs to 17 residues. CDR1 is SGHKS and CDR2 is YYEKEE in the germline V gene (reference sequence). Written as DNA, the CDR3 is TGTGCCAGCAGCTTGTTAATGGGGGGACAGGGCCGAAGCAGCTACACCTTC. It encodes CASSLLMGGQGRSSYTF. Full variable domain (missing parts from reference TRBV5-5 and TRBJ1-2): DAGVTQSPTHLIKTRGQQVTLRCSPISGHKSVSWYQQVLGQGPQFIFQYYEKEERGRGNFPDRFSARQFPNYSSELNVNALLLGDSALYLCASSLLMGGQGRSSYTFGSGTRLTVV.

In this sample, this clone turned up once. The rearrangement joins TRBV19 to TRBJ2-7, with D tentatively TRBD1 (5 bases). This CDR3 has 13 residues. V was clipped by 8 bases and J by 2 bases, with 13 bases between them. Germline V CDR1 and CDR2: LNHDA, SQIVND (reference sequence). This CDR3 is CASAKTVTYEQYF. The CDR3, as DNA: TGTGCCAGTGCGAAGACAGTTACCTACGAGCAGTACTTC.

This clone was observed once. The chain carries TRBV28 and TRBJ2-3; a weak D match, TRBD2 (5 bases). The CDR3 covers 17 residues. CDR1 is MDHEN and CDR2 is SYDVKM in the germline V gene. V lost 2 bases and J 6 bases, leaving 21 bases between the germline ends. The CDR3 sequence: CASSLAVSGTSRDTQYF. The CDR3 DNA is TGTGCCAGCAGTTTAGCGGTCAGCGGAACGAGCCGGGATACGCAGTATTTT.